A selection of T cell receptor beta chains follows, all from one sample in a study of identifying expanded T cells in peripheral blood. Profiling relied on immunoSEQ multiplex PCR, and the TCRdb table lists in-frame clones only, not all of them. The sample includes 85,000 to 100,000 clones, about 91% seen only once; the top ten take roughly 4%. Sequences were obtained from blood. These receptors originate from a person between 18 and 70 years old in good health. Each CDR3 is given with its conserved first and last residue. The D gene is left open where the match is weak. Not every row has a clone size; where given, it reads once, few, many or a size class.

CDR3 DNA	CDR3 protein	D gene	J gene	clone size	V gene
TGTGCCAGCAGTTACTCGACGCGGACAGATACGCAGTATTTT	CASSYSTRTDTQYF	-	TRBJ2-3	-	TRBV6-5
TGTGCCAGCTCACCGTCTCTCGGGGGCCGGAACACTGAAGCTTTCTTT	CASSPSLGGRNTEAFF	-	TRBJ1-1	-	TRBV18
TGTGCCAGCAGTTACTCGACGGGACAGGGCTACGAGCAGTACTTC	CASSYSTGQGYEQYF	TRBD1	TRBJ2-7	-	TRBV6-6
TGCAGCGCCGGTACCCTAGCGGGGGCCGGGGAGCTGTTTTTT	CSAGTLAGAGELFF	TRBD2	TRBJ2-2	-	TRBV29-1
TGTGCCAGCAGCTTGGGACACCCTCCGAACAATGAGCAGTTCTTC	CASSLGHPPNNEQFF	-	TRBJ2-1	-	TRBV5-5
TGTGCCAGCAGCTTACCCGACGAGCAGTACTTC	CASSLPDEQYF	-	TRBJ2-7	-	TRBV7-9
TGTGCCAGCAGCCCCTCGACAGGGGCTAATCAGCCCCAGCATTTT	CASSPSTGANQPQHF	TRBD1	TRBJ1-5	-	TRBV7-2
TGTGCCAGCAGCCAAGGAGGAAAAGGACGTCAGCCCCAGCATTTT	CASSQGGKGRQPQHF	-	TRBJ1-5	-	TRBV14
TGCGCCAGCAGCCATCAACAGGGGGCCTACAATGAGCAGTTCTTC	CASSHQQGAYNEQFF	TRBD1	TRBJ2-1	-	TRBV4-1
TGTGCCTGGAGTGTGACGTCAGATTCACCCCTCCACTTT	CAWSVTSDSPLHF	-	TRBJ1-6	few	TRBV30
TGCGCCAGCAGCTTAGGGGCCTCCTACGAGCAGTACTTC	CASSLGASYEQYF	-	TRBJ2-7	-	TRBV5-1
TGTGCCAGCAGCCTCCGACTAGCGGGGGCCGAGCAGTGCTTC	CASSLRLAGAEQCF	TRBD2	TRBJ2-7	-	TRBV7-2
TGTGCCAGCAGCTTCGACAGGGCCGAAGCTTTCTTT	CASSFDRAEAFF	TRBD1	TRBJ1-1	-	TRBV28
TGCGCCAGCAGCTTGGGGACAGCTTTAACCTACGAGCAGTACTTC	CASSLGTALTYEQYF	-	TRBJ2-7	-	TRBV5-1
TGTGCCAGCAGTAGAGATCGGACAGCGGTCAATCAGCCCCAGCATTTT	CASSRDRTAVNQPQHF	-	TRBJ1-5	-	TRBV2
TGTGCCAGCAGCTTGGCGGGACAGGGAGGGACTGAAGCTTTCTTT	CASSLAGQGGTEAFF	TRBD1	TRBJ1-1	-	TRBV5-4
TGTGCCAGCAGCTTTGGGGGCGCGTTGGAGACCCAGTACTTC	CASSFGGALETQYF	-	TRBJ2-5	once	TRBV27
TGTGCCAGCAGTTATCAGGGGACAGGGAACACTGAAGCTTTCTTT	CASSYQGTGNTEAFF	TRBD1	TRBJ1-1	-	TRBV6-6
TGTGCCAGCACCCCAAGGAAGGAGACCTATGGCTACACCTTC	CASTPRKETYGYTF	-	TRBJ1-2	-	TRBV5-4
TGTGCCAGCAGTGAAGCGGACAGGGATTCCTACAATGAGCAGTTCTTC	CASSEADRDSYNEQFF	TRBD1	TRBJ2-1	once	TRBV6-1
TGCGCCAGCAGCCCGAGAAGATATCAGGGGGGGGCGGATCAGCCCCAGCATTTT	CASSPRRYQGGADQPQHF	TRBD1	TRBJ1-5	-	TRBV4-1
TGCGCCAGCAGCCAAGATTCCGGGGGGTCGAGCACAGATACGCAGTATTTT	CASSQDSGGSSTDTQYF	TRBD2	TRBJ2-3	-	TRBV4-1